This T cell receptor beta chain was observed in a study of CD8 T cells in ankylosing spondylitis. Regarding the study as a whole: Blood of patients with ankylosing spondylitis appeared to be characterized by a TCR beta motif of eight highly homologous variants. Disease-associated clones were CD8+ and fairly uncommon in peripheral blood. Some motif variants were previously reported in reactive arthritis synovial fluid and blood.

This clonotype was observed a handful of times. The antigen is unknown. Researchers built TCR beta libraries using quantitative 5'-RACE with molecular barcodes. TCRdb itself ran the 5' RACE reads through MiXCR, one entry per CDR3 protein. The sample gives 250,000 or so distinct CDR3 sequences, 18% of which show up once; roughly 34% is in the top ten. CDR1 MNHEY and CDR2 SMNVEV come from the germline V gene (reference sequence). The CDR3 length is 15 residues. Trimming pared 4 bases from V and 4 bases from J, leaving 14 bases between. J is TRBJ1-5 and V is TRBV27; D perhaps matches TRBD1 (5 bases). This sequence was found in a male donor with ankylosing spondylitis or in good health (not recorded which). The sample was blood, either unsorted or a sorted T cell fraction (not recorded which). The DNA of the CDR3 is TGTGCCAGCAGTTCCGCGGGGGATGGTAATCAGCCCCAGCATTTT. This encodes CASSSAGDGNQPQHF.